This T cell receptor (beta chain) was identified during a study of T cells in Graves' hyperthyroidism and ophthalmopathy. Overall study findings and caveats: Ophthalmopathy stood apart from stable hyperthyroidism in a 13 V-J model. Most clonotypes expanded in the thyroid (above 0.001) were also present in blood.

The diagnostic basis comprised clinical symptoms, serum thyroxine and TRAb, thyroid ultrasound and orbital computed tomography. The PBMCs were taken from 10 ml of fresh peripheral blood. Amplified TCR beta CDR3 regions derived from RNA transcripts. RT-PCR in the first round (using the HTBI primer set) targeted the TCR CDR3. TCRdb ran MiXCR on the multiplex PCR reads and lists one entry per CDR3 protein. Here the sample spans about 600,000 distinct CDR3 sequences, 11% to 15% being singletons. The CDR3 totals 15 residues. Germline V gene lookup returns CDR1 SGHAT and CDR2 FQDESV (reference sequence). V was trimmed by 5 bases and J by 2 bases, leaving 16 bases between them. With respect to this clonotype: Its antigen is unknown.

The receptor was derived from a woman under 30 with Graves' ophthalmopathy. J is TRBJ2-7 and V is TRBV11-1; D might be TRBD1 (6 bases). Sequencing was performed on blood. Here the CDR3 reads CASSLSARGTYEQYF. The CDR3 DNA is TGTGCCAGCAGCCTTAGCGCTAGGGGGACCTACGAGCAGTACTTC.